The T cell receptor (beta chain) described here comes from a study of cytomegalovirus exposure and HLA in healthy donors. PCR primers comprised 60 Vbeta and 13 Jbeta primers. Generated by immunoSEQ multiplex PCR, the TCRdb table keeps only in-frame clones and is missing some. Of 200,000 to 300,000 clones listed, approximately 81% were seen once; the top ten hold around 8.3%. This clone showed up just a few times. The CDR3 contains 16 residues. CDR1 and CDR2 from the germline V gene are SGHAT and FQNNGV. The V and J ends lost 5 bases and 4 bases, in that order; junction bases with no gene match: 13. The sample taken for sequencing was PBMCs. The chain is built from TRBV11-2 and TRBJ2-5, with 7 bases aligning to TRBD2. This clonotype originated in a woman in her fifties or sixties in good health and CMV-seropositive. The CDR3 coding sequence is TGTGCCAGCAGCGGCCCTAGCGGCGGTTTTCGAGAGACCCAGTACTTC. This translates into CASSGPSGGFRETQYF.